These T cell receptor beta chains were read from a single sample in a study of Tregs in tolerant kidney transplant recipients. Clones were sequenced by immunoSEQ multiplex PCR, and TCRdb holds only the in-frame ones, with some missing. The profile shows about 240,000 clones, approximately 83% of them singletons. Sample: CD4+ T cells from blood. The origin of the receptors is a human donor in good health. CDR3s include the opening cysteine and the closing phenylalanine or tryptophan. The D gene is left open where the match is weak. Not every row has a clone size; where given, it reads once, few, many or a size class.

TRBV5-1	.	.	TRBJ2-5	TGCGCCAGCAGCCTTAGGGTGGGAGCGGTAGAGACCCAGTACTTC	CASSLRVGAVETQYF
TRBV29-1	.	.	TRBJ2-4	TGCAGCGTTGTGGATGGCGGGGGCGATAACATTCAGTACTTC	CSVVDGGGDNIQYF
TRBV22-1	.	once	TRBJ2-2	TGTCCTGGGAGCGCACGTCTTCTGGGGCCAGGTGAGTACACCGGGGAGCTGTTTTTT	CPGSARLLGPGEYTGELFF
TRBV10-3	.	.	TRBJ1-5	TGTTTTTTTCCAGGAGGACAGCCCCAGCATTTT	CFFPGGQPQHF
TRBV21-1	.	.	TRBJ2-7	TGTGCCAGCAGCCTCGCGGTAAAGCTTACCTACGAGCAGTACTTC	CASSLAVKLTYEQYF
TRBV10-3	.	.	TRBJ1-5	TGTGCCATCAGCCGGGGGGATAGCAATCAGCCCCAGCATTTT	CAISRGDSNQPQHF
TRBV7-2	.	once	TRBJ2-5	TGTGCCAGCAGCAGAGAGTTTGAGTACCAAGAGACCCAGTACTTC	CASSREFEYQETQYF
TRBV7-3	.	.	TRBJ1-1	TGTGCCAGCAGCGCTACAGCCAACACTGAAGCTTTCTTT	CASSATANTEAFF
TRBV6-9	.	.	TRBJ1-1	TGTGCCAGCAGTTATCCTGCGAAAACTTTCTTT	CASSYPAKTFF
TRBV7-2	.	once	TRBJ2-5	TGTGCCAGCAGCTTGCAAGAGACCCAGTACTTC	CASSLQETQYF
TRBV19	.	.	TRBJ2-5	TGTGCCAGTAGTGTGACTTACCAAGAGACCCAGTACTTC	CASSVTYQETQYF
TRBV10-2	.	.	TRBJ2-5	TGCGCCAGCAGTGAGTCGGTCATCAAAGAGACCCAGTACTTC	CASSESVIKETQYF
TRBV19	TRBD1	.	TRBJ1-1	TGTGCCAGTAGTCCCCGGGACCCGGGACAGGGGACTGAAGCTTTCTTT	CASSPRDPGQGTEAFF
TRBV19	.	once	TRBJ1-1	TGTGCCAGTAGTAGCAGGGGCGCGGGCACTGAAGCTTTCTTT	CASSSRGAGTEAFF
TRBV6-6	.	few	TRBJ2-7	TGTGCCAGCCAAGGGCAGGGTGCCTACGAGCAGTACTTC	CASQGQGAYEQYF
TRBV9	TRBD1	.	TRBJ1-2	TGTGCCAGCAGCGCCCGACAGGGTCCCACCTATGGCTACACCTTC	CASSARQGPTYGYTF
TRBV7-6	.	.	TRBJ2-7	TGTGCCAGCAGCGCCCAAGGGCCGGCCTACGAGCAGTACTTC	CASSAQGPAYEQYF
TRBV7-2	TRBD1	.	TRBJ2-7	TGTGCCAGCAGCTTTAACACAGGGGGCGAGCAGTACTTC	CASSFNTGGEQYF
TRBV29-1	.	.	TRBJ1-2	TGCAGCGCGTTGACAGACGACTACACCTTC	CSALTDDYTF
TRBV6-6	TRBD1	.	TRBJ2-7	TGTGCCAGCAGTTACACCCGGACAGGGGGCGGCGAGCAGTACTTC	CASSYTRTGGGEQYF
TRBV19	.	.	TRBJ1-2	TGTGCCAGTTGGGCCGGGGATAACTATGGCTACACCTTC	CASWAGDNYGYTF
TRBV5-5	.	.	TRBJ1-2	TGTGCCAGCAGCTTGGCTAACCAAAGCCCGTATGGCTACACCTTC	CASSLANQSPYGYTF
TRBV11-2	TRBD1	.	TRBJ1-5	TGTGCCAGCAGCTTGGAGGGGGCTAATCAGCCCCAGCATTTT	CASSLEGANQPQHF
TRBV6-5	.	.	TRBJ1-5	TGTGCCAGCAGTTCGAGGAACCTCCAGCCCCAGCATTTT	CASSSRNLQPQHF
TRBV7-2	.	.	TRBJ2-3	TGTGCCAGCAGCTTTGGAGGCGGGGACACAGATACGCAGTATTTT	CASSFGGGDTDTQYF
TRBV4-1	.	.	TRBJ2-7	TGCGCCAGCAGCCAAGATTTGAGAACCTACGAGCAGTACTTC	CASSQDLRTYEQYF
TRBV25-1	.	few	TRBJ1-5	TGTGCCAGCAGTAATGACGGACGAGGGGATCAGCCCCAGCATTTT	CASSNDGRGDQPQHF
TRBV5-6	.	few	TRBJ2-7	TGTGCCAGCAGCTTGGGCAGACCCTACGAGCAGTACTTC	CASSLGRPYEQYF
TRBV5-4	TRBD2	.	TRBJ2-5	TGTGCCAGCAGATTAGGGACTAGCGTTGAGACCCAGTACTTC	CASRLGTSVETQYF
TRBV6-5	TRBD1	.	TRBJ1-5	TGTGCCAGCAGTCCCGACAGGGTTCAGCCCCAGCATTTT	CASSPDRVQPQHF
TRBV18	.	.	TRBJ2-3	TGTGCCAGCTCACCATATGGCGCAGATACGCAGTATTTT	CASSPYGADTQYF
TRBV5-1	.	once	TRBJ2-7	TGCGCCAGCAGCACACAGAGTTCCTACGAGCAGTACTTC	CASSTQSSYEQYF
TRBV2	.	.	TRBJ1-5	TGTGCCAGCCACGGGTTCAATCAGCCCCAGCATTTT	CASHGFNQPQHF